Only one count was recorded for the clone carrying this T cell receptor beta chain. This sample was taken from a study of technical replicates of blood from several donors. The data were produced by immunoSEQ multiplex PCR, yet TCRdb's version contains in-frame clones alone and is incomplete. The table records more than 65,000 clones, 75% to 85% of them present only once. CDR1 and CDR2 from the germline V gene are LGHNA and YNFKEQ. This CDR3 has 15 amino acids. Unmatched junction bases numbered 5, after V lost 1 base and J lost 9 bases. The source is a human donor in good health. Some clones in this sample may be carry-over from other donors' samples. The V and J genes are TRBV4-2 and TRBJ2-1, with TRBD2 matching 11 bases. Sample: PBMCs. The CDR3 is CASSQVVAGGVEQFF. The CDR3 DNA follows: TGTGCCAGCAGCCAAGTAGTAGCGGGAGGGGTTGAGCAGTTCTTC.